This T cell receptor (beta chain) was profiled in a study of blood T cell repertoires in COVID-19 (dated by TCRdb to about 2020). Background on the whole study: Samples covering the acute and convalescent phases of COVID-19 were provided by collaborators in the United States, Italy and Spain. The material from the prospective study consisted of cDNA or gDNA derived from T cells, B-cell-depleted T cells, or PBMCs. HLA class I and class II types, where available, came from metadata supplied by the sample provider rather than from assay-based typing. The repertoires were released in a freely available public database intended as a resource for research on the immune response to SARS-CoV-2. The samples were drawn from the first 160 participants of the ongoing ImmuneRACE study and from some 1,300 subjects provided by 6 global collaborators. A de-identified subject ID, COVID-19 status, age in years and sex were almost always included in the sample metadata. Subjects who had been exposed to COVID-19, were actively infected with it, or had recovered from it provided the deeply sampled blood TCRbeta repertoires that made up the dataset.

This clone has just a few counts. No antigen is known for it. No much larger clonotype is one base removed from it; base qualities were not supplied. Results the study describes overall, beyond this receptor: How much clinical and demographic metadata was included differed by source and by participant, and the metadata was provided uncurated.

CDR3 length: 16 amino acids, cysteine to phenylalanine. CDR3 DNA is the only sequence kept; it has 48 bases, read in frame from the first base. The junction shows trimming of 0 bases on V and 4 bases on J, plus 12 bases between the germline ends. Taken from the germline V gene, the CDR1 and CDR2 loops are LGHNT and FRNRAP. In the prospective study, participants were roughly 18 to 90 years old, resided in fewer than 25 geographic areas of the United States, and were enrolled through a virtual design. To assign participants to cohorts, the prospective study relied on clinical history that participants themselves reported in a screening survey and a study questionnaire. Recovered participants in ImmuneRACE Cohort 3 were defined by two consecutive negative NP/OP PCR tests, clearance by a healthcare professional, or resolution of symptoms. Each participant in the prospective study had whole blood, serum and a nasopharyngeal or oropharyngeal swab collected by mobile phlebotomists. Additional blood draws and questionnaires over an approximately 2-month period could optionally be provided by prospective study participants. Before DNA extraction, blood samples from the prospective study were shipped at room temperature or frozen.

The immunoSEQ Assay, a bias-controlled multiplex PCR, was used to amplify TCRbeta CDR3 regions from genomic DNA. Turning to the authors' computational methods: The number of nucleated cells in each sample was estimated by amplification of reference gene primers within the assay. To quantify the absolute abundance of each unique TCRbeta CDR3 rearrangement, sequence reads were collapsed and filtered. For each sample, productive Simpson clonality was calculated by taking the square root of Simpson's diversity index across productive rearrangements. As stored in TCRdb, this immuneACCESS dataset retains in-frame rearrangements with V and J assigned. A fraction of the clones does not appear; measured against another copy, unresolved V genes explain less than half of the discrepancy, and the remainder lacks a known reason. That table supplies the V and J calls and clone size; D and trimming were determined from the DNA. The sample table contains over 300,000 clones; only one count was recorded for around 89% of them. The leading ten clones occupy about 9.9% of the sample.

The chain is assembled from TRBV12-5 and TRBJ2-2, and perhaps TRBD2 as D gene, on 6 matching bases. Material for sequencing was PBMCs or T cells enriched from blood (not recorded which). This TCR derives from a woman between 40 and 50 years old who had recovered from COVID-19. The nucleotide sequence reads TGTGCTAGTGGTTTGGTACGGAGGGTTCGCACCGGGGAGCTGTTTTTT. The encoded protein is CASGLVRRVRTGELFF.